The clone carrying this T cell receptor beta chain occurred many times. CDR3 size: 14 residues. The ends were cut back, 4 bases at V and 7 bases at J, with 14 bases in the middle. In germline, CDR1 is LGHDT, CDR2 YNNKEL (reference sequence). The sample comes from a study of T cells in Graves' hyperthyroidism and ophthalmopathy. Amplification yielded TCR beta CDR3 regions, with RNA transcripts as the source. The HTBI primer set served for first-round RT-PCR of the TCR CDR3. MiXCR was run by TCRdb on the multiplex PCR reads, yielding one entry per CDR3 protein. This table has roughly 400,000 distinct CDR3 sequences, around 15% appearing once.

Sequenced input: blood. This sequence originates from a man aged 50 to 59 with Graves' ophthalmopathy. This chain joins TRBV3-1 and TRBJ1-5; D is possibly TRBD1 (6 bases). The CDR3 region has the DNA TGTGCCAGCAGCCGAAACAGGGTCGGGCAGCCCCAGCATTTT. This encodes CASSRNRVGQPQHF.